What follows describes a single T cell receptor beta chain. Its specificity is unknown. The PCR employed 60 Vbeta primers together with 13 Jbeta primers. In the original workflow: Later reanalysis found about 80 million unique TCR beta chains, roughly 10 million of them shared. The method was immunoSEQ multiplex PCR; TCRdb's version includes in-frame clones alone and lacks a portion of them. D and trimming were read from the DNA, whereas the V and J calls and clone size are those reported in that table. The sample consists of about 120,000 clones, about 80% of them appearing once. This record comes from a study of cytomegalovirus exposure and HLA in healthy donors. The CDR3 loop spans 13 amino acids. Germline-derived CDR1 and CDR2 are LNHDA and SQIVND (reference sequence). With 7 bases removed from V and 4 bases from J, the gap between germline ends came to 11 bases. While unrecorded immune exposures were likely, the donors were nominally healthy when sampled.

Findings and limits, study-wide: About 150 TCR beta chains were listed as cytomegalovirus-associated.

This TCR derives from a female donor in good health and CMV-seropositive. The sample was PBMCs. V usage is TRBV19 and J usage is TRBJ1-3, with D hard to call. The CDR3 reads CASTREGGNTIYF. The CDR3 DNA sequence: TGTGCCAGTACCCGAGAGGGAGGAAACACCATATATTTT.